This T cell receptor (beta chain) derives from a study of shared clonotypes between healthy human individuals. V was pared by 3 bases and J by 6 bases, with 16 bases between. This CDR3 is 14 amino acids long. CDR1 SGHNT and CDR2 YYREEE come from the germline V gene (reference sequence). Naive CD8 isolation took CD45RO-negative cells positively selected for CCR7 and excluded terminally differentiated effector memory CD45RA+ cells. This clone was detected once. TCRdb's copy holds only in-frame clones and misses some; the assay was immunoSEQ multiplex PCR. The sample lists about 820,000 clones; nearly 95% were seen once.

Sequenced sample: naive CD8+ T cells sorted from blood. The chain has TRBV5-4 and TRBJ2-7; D is unclear. The sequence was collected from a man in his thirties or forties in good health. This CDR3 is CASSSYMGNPEQYF. CDR3 sequence (DNA): TGTGCCAGCAGCTCTTATATGGGAAACCCCGAGCAGTACTTC.